A single T cell receptor beta chain is shown here with its context. The antigen remains undetermined. Using genomic DNA as the template, TCR beta VDJ and CDR3 profiling was carried out. Each CDR3 protein is one row after TCRdb ran MiXCR on the reads. The data show 150,000 to 200,000 distinct CDR3 sequences, roughly 43% seen once. This sample stems from a study of CD8+CD57+ T cells in acquired aplastic anemia. Study results and limitations: Patients showed no significant difference from controls in CD8+ Simpson's diversity.

Germline CDR1 and CDR2: MNHEY and SMNVEV (reference sequence). V dropped 4 bases and J dropped 0; count of bases not matched to a gene: 8. This CDR3 has 17 residues. Patients sequenced had flow cytometry evidence of CD8+CD57+ cell expansion. The chain is built from TRBV27 and TRBJ2-2, with 7 nucleotides matching TRBD1. The TCR was taken from a human donor with aplastic anemia. Specimen: sorted CD4+, CD8+, or CD8+CD57+ T cells (not recorded which) from PBMCs. CDR3 DNA: TGTGCCAGCAGTTCCGAGACAGGGAGATCGAACACCGGGGAGCTGTTTTTT. Its translation is CASSSETGRSNTGELFF.